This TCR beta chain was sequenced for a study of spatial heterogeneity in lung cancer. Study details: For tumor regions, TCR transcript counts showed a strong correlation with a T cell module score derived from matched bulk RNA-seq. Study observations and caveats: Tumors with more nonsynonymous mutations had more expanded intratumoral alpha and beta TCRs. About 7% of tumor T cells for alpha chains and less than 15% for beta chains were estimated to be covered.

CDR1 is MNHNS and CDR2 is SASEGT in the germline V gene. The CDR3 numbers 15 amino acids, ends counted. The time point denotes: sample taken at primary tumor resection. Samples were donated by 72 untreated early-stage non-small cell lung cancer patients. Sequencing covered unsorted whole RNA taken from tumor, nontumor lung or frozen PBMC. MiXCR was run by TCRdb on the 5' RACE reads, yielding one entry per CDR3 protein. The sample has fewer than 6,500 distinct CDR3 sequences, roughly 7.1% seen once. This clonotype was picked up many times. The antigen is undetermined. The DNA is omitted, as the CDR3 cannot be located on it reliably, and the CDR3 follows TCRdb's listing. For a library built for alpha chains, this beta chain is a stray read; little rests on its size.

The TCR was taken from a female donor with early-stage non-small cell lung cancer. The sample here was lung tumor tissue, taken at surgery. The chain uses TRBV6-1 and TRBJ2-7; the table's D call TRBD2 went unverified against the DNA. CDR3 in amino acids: CASSTSTAGGYEQYF.